The 10 T cell receptor beta chains listed next were all sequenced from one sample in a study of blood T cells in healthy people across ages. Sample-barcoded 5' priming and a J-beta primer mix drove a second PCR of roughly 7 to 11 cycles. One entry per CDR3 protein results from TCRdb running MiXCR on the 5' RACE reads. The sample lists 850,000 to 1,100,000 distinct CDR3 sequences, more than 30% occurring once. Specimen: blood. The receptor set was obtained from a man younger than 35 in good health.

This chain links TRBV10-3 with TRBJ1-1, with unresolved D. Trimming removed 10 bases from V and 4 bases from J, with 13 bases in between. Per the germline V gene, CDR1 is ENHRY and CDR2 is SYGVKD. This CDR3 is built from 12 residues. CDR3 nucleotide sequence: TGTGCCACCTCTCCGGTCGGCACTGAAGCTTTCTTT. Translating gives CATSPVGTEAFF.

The chain has TRBV4-3 and TRBJ2-5, with TRBD2 matching 12 bases. Germline V gene data show CDR1 as LGHNA and CDR2 as YSLEER. This CDR3 has 17 amino acids. The J segment lost 1 base and the V segment lost 0 bases, leaving 3 bases of the junction unmatched. In DNA form, the CDR3 reads TGCGCCAGCAGCCAAGATACTAGCGGGGGGCTCCAAGAGACCCAGTACTTC. Translated, it gives CASSQDTSGGLQETQYF.

In DNA, the CDR3 is TGCAGTGCAGAGAAGAGGGGCGTCTTTGGAGCTTTCTTT. Translation: CSAEKRGVFGAFF. V and J are TRBV20-1 and TRBJ1-1; the D gene is possibly TRBD1 (5 bases). Germline assignment: CDR1 DFQATT and CDR2 SNEGSKA (reference sequence). V lost 6 bases and J lost 10, with 21 bases in between. CDR3 length equals 13 residues.

This clonotype has just a few counts. The rearrangement uses TRBV7-8 and TRBJ1-1; D possibly corresponds to TRBD1 (5 bases). Germline values: CDR1 SGHVS, CDR2 FQNEAQ. Trimming pared 5 bases from V and 1 base from J, leaving 26 bases between. This CDR3 contains 19 residues. This CDR3 reads CASSLPSRGGSRSNTEAFF. In DNA form, the CDR3 reads TGTGCCAGCAGCCTACCCTCCCGGGGGGGTAGTAGGTCGAACACTGAAGCTTTCTTT.

The J gene is TRBJ2-3, the V gene TRBV20-1, with no clear D. With 5 bases removed from V and 0 bases from J, the gap between germline ends came to 6 bases. CDR3 length: 12 residues. Looked up from germline, CDR1 is DFQATT and CDR2 is SNEGSKA (reference sequence). This CDR3 reads CSAHRSTDTQYF. DNA of the CDR3: TGCAGTGCTCATAGGAGCACAGATACGCAGTATTTT.

This clonotype has a handful of counts. The chain is built from TRBV27 and TRBJ1-2; D remains unclear. V was clipped by 4 bases and J by 3 bases, with 9 bases between them. This CDR3 comprises 13 residues. The germline gives CDR1 MNHEY, CDR2 SMNVEV (reference sequence). CDR3 protein: CASSSQDYYGYTF. The CDR3 coding sequence is TGTGCCAGCAGTTCCCAGGACTACTATGGCTACACCTTC.

This clonotype has only a few counts. The chain has TRBV4-1 and TRBJ2-7; possibly TRBD2 for D (5 bases). V lost 0 bases to trimming and J lost 4 bases, with 10 bases between them. Germline CDR1 reads MGHRA; CDR2 reads YSYEKL. The CDR3 has 14 residues. The CDR3 loop is CASSQESGVYEQYF. CDR3 sequence (DNA): TGCGCCAGCAGCCAAGAAAGCGGAGTTTACGAGCAGTACTTC.

In this sample, this clonotype turned up many times. This chain joins TRBV27 and TRBJ2-1; D may be TRBD1 (6 bases). The V gene's germline CDR1 is MNHEY and CDR2 SMNVEV (reference sequence). V lost 5 bases to trimming and J lost 13 bases, with 12 bases between them. This CDR3 region has 11 residues. Here the CDR3 reads CASSPGTSQFF. The CDR3 region has the DNA TGTGCCAGCAGTCCCGGGACATCCCAGTTCTTC.

V gene TRBV12-3 or TRBV12-4 combines with J gene TRBJ1-2, with a possible D match to TRBD1 (5 bases). V lost 10 bases and J 0 bases, leaving 21 bases between the germline ends. This CDR3 is 16 amino acids long. CDR3 nucleotide sequence: TGTGCCATTCGGGGCAGAAGGGAGGGGACTAACTATGGCTACACCTTC. As protein: CAIRGRREGTNYGYTF.

Concerning this clonotype itself: A read error may explain this, as a much larger clone is one base away. The rearrangement joins TRBV10-3 to TRBJ2-1; TRBD1 might be the D (7 bases). The ends were cut back, 6 bases at V and 6 bases at J, with 21 bases in the middle. This CDR3 has 16 residues. Germline-derived CDR1 and CDR2 are ENHRY and SYGVKD. In DNA form, the CDR3 reads TGTGCCATCAGCGGACTACAGGGGCTTGCAATCAATGAGCAGTTCTTC. Translating gives CAISGLQGLAINEQFF.